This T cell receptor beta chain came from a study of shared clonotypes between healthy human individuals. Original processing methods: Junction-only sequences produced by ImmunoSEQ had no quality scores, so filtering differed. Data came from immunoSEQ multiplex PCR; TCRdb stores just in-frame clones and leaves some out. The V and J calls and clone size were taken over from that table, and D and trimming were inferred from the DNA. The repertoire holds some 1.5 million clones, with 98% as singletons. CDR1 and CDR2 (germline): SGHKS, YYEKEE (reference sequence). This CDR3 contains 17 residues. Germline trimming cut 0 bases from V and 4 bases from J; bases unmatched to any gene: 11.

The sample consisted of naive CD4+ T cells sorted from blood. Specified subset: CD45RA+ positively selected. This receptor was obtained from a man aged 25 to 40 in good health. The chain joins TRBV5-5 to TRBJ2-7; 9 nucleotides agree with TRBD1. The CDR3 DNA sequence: TGTGCCAGCAGCTTGGCGGACGTCGGACAGGGGCCATACGAGCAGTACTTC. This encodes CASSLADVGQGPYEQYF. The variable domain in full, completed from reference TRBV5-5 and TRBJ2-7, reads DAGVTQSPTHLIKTRGQQVTLRCSPISGHKSVSWYQQVLGQGPQFIFQYYEKEERGRGNFPDRFSARQFPNYSSELNVNALLLGDSALYLCASSLADVGQGPYEQYFGPGTRLTVT.